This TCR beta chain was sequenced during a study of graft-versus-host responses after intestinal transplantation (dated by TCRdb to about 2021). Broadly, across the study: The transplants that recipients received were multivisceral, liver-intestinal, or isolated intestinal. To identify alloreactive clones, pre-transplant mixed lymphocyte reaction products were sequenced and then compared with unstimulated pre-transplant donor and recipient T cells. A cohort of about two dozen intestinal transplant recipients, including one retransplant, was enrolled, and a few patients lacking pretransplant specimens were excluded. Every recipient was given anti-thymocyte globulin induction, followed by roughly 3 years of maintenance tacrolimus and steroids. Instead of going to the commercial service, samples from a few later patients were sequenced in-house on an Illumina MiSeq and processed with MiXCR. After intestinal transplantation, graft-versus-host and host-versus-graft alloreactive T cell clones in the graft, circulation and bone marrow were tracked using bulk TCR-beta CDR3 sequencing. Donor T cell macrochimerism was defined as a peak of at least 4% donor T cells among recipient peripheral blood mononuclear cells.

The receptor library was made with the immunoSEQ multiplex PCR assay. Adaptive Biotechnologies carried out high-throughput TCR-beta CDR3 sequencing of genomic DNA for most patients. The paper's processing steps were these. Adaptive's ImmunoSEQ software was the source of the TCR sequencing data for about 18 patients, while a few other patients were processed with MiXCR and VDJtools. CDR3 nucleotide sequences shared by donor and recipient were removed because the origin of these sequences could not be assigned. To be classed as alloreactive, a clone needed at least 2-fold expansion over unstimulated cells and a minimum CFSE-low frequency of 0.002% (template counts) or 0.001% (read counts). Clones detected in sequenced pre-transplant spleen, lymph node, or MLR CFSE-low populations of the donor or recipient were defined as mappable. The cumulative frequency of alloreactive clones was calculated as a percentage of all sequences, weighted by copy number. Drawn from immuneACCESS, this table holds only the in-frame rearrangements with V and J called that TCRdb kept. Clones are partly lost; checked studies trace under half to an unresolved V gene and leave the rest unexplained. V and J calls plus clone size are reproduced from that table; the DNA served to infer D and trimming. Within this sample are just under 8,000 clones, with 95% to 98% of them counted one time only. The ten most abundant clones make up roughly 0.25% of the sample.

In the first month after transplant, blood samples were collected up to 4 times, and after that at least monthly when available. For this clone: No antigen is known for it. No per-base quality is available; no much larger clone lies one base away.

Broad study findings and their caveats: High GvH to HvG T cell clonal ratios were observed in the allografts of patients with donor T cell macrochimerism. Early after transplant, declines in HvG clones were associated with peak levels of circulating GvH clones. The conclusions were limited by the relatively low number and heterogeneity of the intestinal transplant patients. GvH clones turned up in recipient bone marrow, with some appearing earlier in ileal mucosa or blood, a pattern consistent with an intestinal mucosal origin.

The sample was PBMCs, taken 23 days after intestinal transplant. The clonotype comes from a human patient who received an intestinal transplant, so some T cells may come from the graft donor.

CDR3 protein: CASSLEGWDRGSKNIQYF. The base sequence is TGCGCCAGCAGCTTGGAAGGTTGGGACAGGGGATCCAAAAACATTCAGTACTTC. The V and J segments used are TRBV5-1 and TRBJ2-4; a stretch of 10 junction bases matches TRBD1. From V the trimming removes 0 bases and from J it removes 2 bases, while the gene matches leave 8 bases of the junction unaccounted for. CDR1 and CDR2, per the germline V gene, are SGHRS and YFSETQ. Taken from cysteine to phenylalanine, the CDR3 has 18 residues. Only the CDR3 region is kept as DNA, spanning 54 bases read in frame from base 1.